This entry lists 6 T cell receptor beta chains sequenced from one sample in a study of T-cell reconstitution after alpha-beta-depleted transplantation in children. For TCRbeta, the library was prepared with unique molecular identifiers. TCRdb re-analysed the PCR reads in MiXCR, keeping a single row per CDR3 protein. The sample records under 850,000 distinct CDR3 sequences, roughly 13% being singletons. The sequences come from PBMCs, collected before TCRalphabeta/CD19-depleted stem cell transplant. The receptors were gathered from a girl aged 2 to 9 with congenital amegakaryocytic thrombocytopenia, due to receive a stem cell transplant.

This clonotype was observed at least ten times. This chain uses TRBV20-1 with TRBJ2-7, with D tentatively TRBD1 (5 bases). Deletions cut 1 base from V and 2 bases from J, with 18 bases between. Germline loops: CDR1 DFQATT, CDR2 SNEGSKA (reference sequence). This CDR3 contains 16 residues. The CDR3 sequence is CSARGPVDQGPYEQYF. DNA for the CDR3: TGCAGTGCTAGAGGCCCGGTTGATCAGGGCCCCTACGAGCAGTACTTC.

This clonotype was counted a few times. The CDR3 bases are TGCAGTGCTGACCAGGCTAGCGGGAGGGTTGAAGATACGCAGTATTTT. Protein sequence: CSADQASGRVEDTQYF. The V call is TRBV20-1, the J call TRBJ2-3; 12 bases line up with TRBD2. Trimming cost V 5 bases and J 5 bases; bases outside gene matches: 11. Germline V gives CDR1 DFQATT, CDR2 SNEGSKA (reference sequence). This CDR3 has 16 amino acids.

There are a few counts of this clonotype. The chain employs TRBV24-1 and TRBJ2-5; D might be TRBD2 (6 bases). This CDR3 contains 14 residues. Between the trimmed V and J ends, which lost 7 bases and 4 bases, there was a span of 15 bases. Germline CDR1 reads KGHDR; CDR2 reads SFDVKD. The CDR3 nucleotides read TGTGCCACCAGGAATTCTCTGGAGGGAGAGACCCAGTACTTC. Translating it yields CATRNSLEGETQYF.

This clonotype was found many times. The genes are TRBV5-1 and TRBJ2-2; D ambiguous. The V gene lost 4 bases and the J gene lost 1 base, with 2 bases spanning the gap. The CDR3 extends over 12 amino acids. Germline CDR1 SGHRS, CDR2 YFSETQ. CDR3 region: CASSLNTGELFF. The CDR3, as DNA: TGCGCCAGCAGCCTGAACACCGGGGAGCTGTTTTTT.

This clonotype has ten or more counts. The chain uses TRBV20-1 and TRBJ2-7; a possible D gene is TRBD1 (6 bases). V was shortened by 0 bases and J by 7 bases, with 16 bases between the two germline ends. Germline V gives CDR1 DFQATT, CDR2 SNEGSKA (reference sequence). The CDR3 has 14 residues. The CDR3 is CSARDPQGLEEQYF. CDR3 sequence (DNA): TGCAGTGCTAGAGATCCACAGGGCTTGGAGGAGCAGTACTTC.

Comments on this clonotype: The junction shows a germline mismatch at one end, possibly a read error. The chain carries TRBV27 and TRBJ2-1; no firm D call. The CDR3 extends over 12 amino acids. The V gene's germline CDR1 is MNHEY and CDR2 SMNVEV (reference sequence). The CDR3 DNA is TGTGCCAGCAGTTTAGGTTACAATGAGCATTTCTTC. It is translated as CASSLGYNEHFF.